Below, 7 T cell receptor beta chains from the same sample are listed, as sequenced in a study of shared clonotypes between healthy human individuals (TCRdb year 2020). Library preparation was by the immunoSEQ multiplex PCR assay. TCRdb retrieved this table from immuneACCESS and kept in-frame rearrangements only. Not all clones are present; in checked studies, unresolved V genes account for under half, and no reason is known for the remainder. The table for this sample lists about 300,000 clones; around 74% of them were counted only once. The ten largest account for 10% of the sample. Sequencing was carried out using memory CD4+ T cells sorted from blood. The sample's cell subset or site, from its label and the paper: CD45RA-negative fraction. The receptors come from a man in his thirties or forties in good health.

The chain is built from TRBV7-6 and TRBJ1-1; D is uncertain. Trimming took 2 bases from V and 4 from J, leaving 14 bases between them. The CDR3 runs to 15 residues. Per the germline V gene, CDR1 is SGHVS and CDR2 is FNYEAQ. The CDR3 sequence is CASSLLFLGSTEAFF. The CDR3 bases are TGTGCCAGCAGCTTACTTTTTCTTGGTAGCACTGAAGCTTTCTTT. The whole variable domain, remainder taken from reference TRBV7-6 and TRBJ1-1, is GAGVSQSPRYKVTKRGQDVALRCDPISGHVSLYWYRQALGQGPEFLTYFNYEAQQDKSGLPNDRFSAERPEGSISTLTIQRTEQRDSAMYRCASSLLFLGSTEAFFGQGTRLTVV.

This clone is a singleton in its sample. The V call is TRBV7-2, the J call TRBJ2-1; no definite D call. The germline gives CDR1 SGHTA, CDR2 FQGNSA. CDR3 length: 15 residues. V dropped 1 base and J dropped 5 bases, with 12 bases sitting between them. For the CDR3, the DNA is TGTGCCAGCAGCTTAGATCAGGTAATAAACAATGAGCAGTTCTTC. Its translation is CASSLDQVINNEQFF. Full variable domain (missing parts from reference TRBV7-2 and TRBJ2-1): GAGVSQSPSNKVTEKGKDVELRCDPISGHTALYWYRQSLGQGLEFLIYFQGNSAPDKSGLPSDRFSAERTGGSVSTLTIQRTQQEDSAVYLCASSLDQVINNEQFFGPGTRLTVL.

The chain carries TRBV18 and TRBJ2-2; D may be TRBD1 (6 bases). Between the trimmed V and J ends, which lost 5 bases and 5 bases, there was a span of 21 bases. Germline CDR1 reads KGHSH; CDR2 reads LQKENI. This CDR3 is built from 17 residues. The CDR3 loop reads CASSYAPPQGRTGELFF. CDR3 sequence (DNA): TGTGCCAGCTCATACGCCCCCCCACAGGGACGGACCGGGGAGCTGTTTTTT. Looking up the rest from reference TRBV18 and TRBJ2-2 gives the full variable domain: NAGVMQNPRHLVRRRGQEARLRCSPMKGHSHVYWYRQLPEEGLKFMVYLQKENIIDESGMPKERFSAEFPKEGPSILRIQQVVRGDSAAYFCASSYAPPQGRTGELFFGEGSRLTVL.

A remark on this clone: At one end the junction does not follow the germline gene, possibly because of a read error. V is TRBV7-8 and J is TRBJ2-7; D is ambiguous. There are 15 residues in the CDR3. Germline CDR1 reads SGHVS; CDR2 reads FQNEAQ. The CDR3 loop is CASRLGIENSYEQYF. Written as DNA, the CDR3 is TGTGCCAGCAGGTTAGGAATTGAAAACTCCTACGAGCAGTACTTC. Full variable domain (remainder filled in from reference TRBV7-8 and TRBJ2-7): GAGVSQSPRYKVAKRGQDVALRCDPISGHVSLFWYQQALGQGPEFLTYFQNEAQLDKSGLPSDRFFAERPEGSVSTLKIQRTQQEDSAVYLCASRLGIENSYEQYFGPGTRLTVT.

The rearrangement joins TRBV18 to TRBJ2-5, with D perhaps being TRBD1 or TRBD2 (5 bases each). The V end was cut by 1 base, the J end by 5 bases, with 14 bases between. The CDR3 spans 15 residues. CDR1 is KGHSH and CDR2 is LQKENI in the germline V gene. The CDR3 loop is CASSPRGRGVETQYF. In nucleotides, the CDR3 is TGTGCCAGCTCACCACGGGGACGGGGTGTCGAGACCCAGTACTTC.

This clone was detected only a few times. The rearrangement uses TRBV10-3 and TRBJ2-7; 11 bases match TRBD2. The germline CDR1 and CDR2 sequences are ENHRY and SYGVKD. This CDR3 contains 16 residues. J gave up 0 bases and V 6 bases, and 7 bases lay outside the gene matches. In DNA, the CDR3 is TGTGCCATCAGCCGGACTAGCGGGTGGATCTCCTACGAGCAGTACTTC. Its protein is CAISRTSGWISYEQYF.

This clone was counted a single time. This chain uses TRBV5-1 with TRBJ1-5; D remains ambiguous. Trimming pared 1 base from V and 0 bases from J, leaving 8 bases between. The germline V gene encodes CDR1 SGHRS and CDR2 YFSETQ. CDR3 length equals 15 residues. DNA of the CDR3: TGCGCCAGCAGCTTGCTTCCCTTTAGCAATCAGCCCCAGCATTTT. Its translation is CASSLLPFSNQPQHF.